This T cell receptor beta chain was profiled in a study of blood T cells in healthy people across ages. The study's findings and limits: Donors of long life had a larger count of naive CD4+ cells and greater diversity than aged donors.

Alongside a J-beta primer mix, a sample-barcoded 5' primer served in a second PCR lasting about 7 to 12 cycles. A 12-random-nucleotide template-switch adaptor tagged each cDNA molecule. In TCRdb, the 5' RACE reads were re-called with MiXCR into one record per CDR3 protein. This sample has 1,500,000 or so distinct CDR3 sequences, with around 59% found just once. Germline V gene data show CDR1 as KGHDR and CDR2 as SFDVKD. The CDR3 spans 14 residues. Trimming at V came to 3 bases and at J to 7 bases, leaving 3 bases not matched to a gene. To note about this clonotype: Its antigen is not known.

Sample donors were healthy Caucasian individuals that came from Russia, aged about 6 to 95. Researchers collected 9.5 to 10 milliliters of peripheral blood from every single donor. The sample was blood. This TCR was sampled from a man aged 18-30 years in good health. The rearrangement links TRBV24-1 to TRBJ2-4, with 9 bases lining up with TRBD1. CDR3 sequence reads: CATSDPGTGNIQYF. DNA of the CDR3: TGTGCCACCAGTGATCCTGGGACAGGGAACATTCAGTACTTC.